This record looks at one T cell receptor beta chain sequence and its context. Its specificity is unknown. Sequencing used cDNA as its template, made by extracting RNA and reverse transcribing it. Repertoires were generated with immunoSEQ multiplex PCR, while TCRdb's copy carries only in-frame clones and drops some. This table holds 140,000 to 150,000 clones, around 87% found once. Trimming stripped 7 bases from V and 0 bases from J, with 14 bases between. This CDR3 spans 15 amino acids. From germline, CDR1 is SGDLS and CDR2 YYNGEE. This specimen comes from a study of CD8+ T cells in alopecia areata. For the study at large: The study gave treated patients oral tofacitinib at 5 to 10 mg twice daily.

General study points: Lesional tissue from the scalp (especially in alopecia totalis/universalis) showed higher clonality than normal scalp. Mice showed clearer TCR sharing than patients did, a gap that was possibly HLA-related.

Sequenced here: CD8+ T cells sorted from blood, sampled at week 0. The source is a human donor with alopecia areata. The chain links TRBV9 to TRBJ2-1; D is possibly TRBD2 (5 bases). The CDR3 loop is CASGARGSSYNEQFF. In nucleotides, the CDR3 is TGTGCCAGCGGAGCACGAGGGAGCTCCTACAATGAGCAGTTCTTC.